Listed here are 8 T cell receptor beta chains from one sample, sequenced in a study of blood T cell repertoires in COVID-19. Assay: immunoSEQ multiplex PCR; the TCRdb copy retains only in-frame clones and omits some. The data hold 180,000 or so clones, with around nine tenths observed a single time. Sequencing was carried out using peripheral blood. All receptors derive from a man younger than 35 with active or convalescent COVID-19.

The V call is TRBV4-2, the J call TRBJ1-2, with 7 bases that match TRBD1. After removal of 5 bases from V and 5 bases from J, the junction contained 14 bases not matched to a gene. Germline V lookup: CDR1 LGHNA, CDR2 YNFKEQ. This CDR3 has 16 amino acids. The CDR3 loop reads CASSRTTGTVLYGYTF. Here the CDR3 DNA reads TGTGCCAGCAGCAGAACGACAGGGACTGTCTTATATGGCTACACCTTC.

V gene TRBV4-3 combines with J gene TRBJ1-4, with a weak D call TRBD1 (5 bases). CDR3 length equals 15 residues. CDR1 and CDR2 from the germline V gene are LGHNA and YSLEER. With 5 bases removed from V and 7 bases from J, the gap between germline ends came to 17 bases. CDR3: CASSDQGGHLEKLFF. CDR3 bases: TGCGCCAGCAGCGACCAGGGAGGGCACCTTGAAAAACTGTTTTTT.

The chain employs TRBV7-8 and TRBJ1-4, with 9 bases matching TRBD1. The CDR3 runs 17 residues. The ends lost 1 base at V and 7 bases at J; junction bases unmatched: 10. Per the germline V gene, CDR1 is SGHVS and CDR2 is FQNEAQ. CDR3 protein: CASSLVKTGGLGEKLFF. The DNA for the CDR3 is TGTGCCAGCAGCTTAGTTAAGACAGGGGGTTTGGGTGAAAAACTGTTTTTT.

This chain uses TRBV4-3 with TRBJ2-1, with 13 positions matching TRBD2. The CDR3 spans 17 residues. Trimming cost V 0 bases and J 7 bases; bases outside gene matches: 6. CDR1 and CDR2 (germline): LGHNA, YSLEER. CDR3 coding DNA: TGCGCCAGCAGCCAAGATCTTGGACTAGCGGGAGAGAATGAGCAGTTCTTC. It specifies CASSQDLGLAGENEQFF.

V and J are TRBV5-1 and TRBJ1-1, with 9 bases identical to TRBD1. Germline V gene lookup returns CDR1 SGHRS and CDR2 YFSETQ. The CDR3 is 18 amino acids. J was trimmed by 4 bases and V by 2 bases; bases with no gene match: 15. The CDR3 is CASSFTQIQGAKGTEAFF. The CDR3 DNA is TGCGCCAGCAGCTTTACTCAAATACAGGGGGCTAAGGGCACTGAAGCTTTCTTT.

The chain employs TRBV3-1 (or the pseudogene TRBV3-2) and TRBJ2-7, with TRBD1 matching over 8 bases. The CDR3 contains 13 residues. Germline CDR1 reads LGHDT; CDR2 reads YNNKEL (reference sequence). With V trimmed by 4 bases and J by 5 bases, 4 bases remained unmatched. CDR3 amino acids: CASSLSGGDEQYF. CDR3 bases: TGTGCCAGCAGCCTTTCAGGGGGCGACGAGCAGTACTTC.

The chain joins TRBV7-2 to TRBJ1-5; D is unresolved. This CDR3 has 13 residues. Trimming left V 5 bases short and J 5 bases short, with 10 bases between. The V gene's germline CDR1 is SGHTA and CDR2 FQGNSA. CDR3 in amino acids: CASSIRLDQPQHF. Written as DNA, the CDR3 is TGTGCCAGCAGCATAAGGCTAGATCAGCCCCAGCATTTT.

This sequence joins TRBV29-1 and TRBJ1-1, with 9 bases fitting TRBD1. CDR1 is SQVTM and CDR2 is ANQGSEA in the germline V gene. The ends lost 6 bases at V and 3 bases at J; junction bases unmatched: 8. CDR3 length: 14 residues. Here the CDR3 DNA reads TGCAGCGTGGGCTCGGGACAGGGATACACTGAAGCTTTCTTT. Translated: CSVGSGQGYTEAFF. Full variable domain (rest looked up from reference TRBV29-1 and TRBJ1-1): SAVISQKPSRDICQRGTSLTIQCQVDSQVTMMFWYRQQPGQSLTLIATANQGSEATYESGFVIDKFPISRPNLTFSTLTVSNMSPEDSSIYLCSVGSGQGYTEAFFGQGTRLTVV.